This T cell receptor (beta chain) was captured by sequencing in a study of cytomegalovirus exposure and HLA in healthy donors. Study conclusions and caveats: An apparent linkage of common viral pathogens to several of the most significant clusters emerged in a later analysis. A later analysis linked a missense DCLRE1C variant to TCR beta V- and J-gene trimming.

With 60 Vbeta and 13 Jbeta primers, the PCR was carried out. The data were produced by immunoSEQ multiplex PCR, yet TCRdb's version contains in-frame clones alone and is incomplete. The sample consists of tens of thousands of clones, roughly 86% of them appearing once. Trimming left V 0 bases short and J 0 bases short, with 11 bases between. Germline assignment: CDR1 SGDLS and CDR2 YYNGEE. CDR3 length equals 16 residues. Unrecorded immune exposures were likely, despite nominal health at sampling. Regarding this clone: Its antigen is still unknown.

The receptor was derived from a man aged 25 to 40 in good health and CMV-seropositive. The rearrangement links TRBV9 to TRBJ2-3; D not certain. The specimen sequenced was PBMCs. The DNA for the CDR3 is TGTGCCAGCAGCGTAGGCGCCCAATTAAGCACAGATACGCAGTATTTT. Translation gives CASSVGAQLSTDTQYF.